This T cell receptor (beta chain) was identified during a study of PD-L1 blockade in urothelial cancer. For the study at large: Male patients with bladder-origin urothelial cancer numbered about 90% of the roughly 29. It was at 3 weeks (second dose) and 6 weeks after treatment start that blood was analyzed. Blood-derived samples held a median around 140,000 T cells.

The V gene's germline CDR1 is KGHSH and CDR2 LQKENI. Between the trimmed V and J ends, which lost 3 bases and 5 bases, there was a span of 13 bases. The CDR3 totals 14 residues. The time point: peripheral blood 6 weeks after treatment start. Urothelial carcinoma, locally advanced or metastatic, affected the patients. Assay: immunoSEQ multiplex PCR; the TCRdb copy retains only in-frame clones and omits some. The data show tens of thousands of clones, approximately 85% seen once. The sample here was PBMCs, taken around atezolizumab (anti-PD-L1) treatment. The source of this sequence is a man aged 45-65 years with urothelial cancer. The gene calls are TRBV18 and TRBJ1-1; D might be TRBD1 (5 bases). The CDR3 is CASSPSGAGTEAFF. DNA for the CDR3: TGTGCCAGCTCACCGAGCGGGGCCGGGACTGAAGCTTTCTTT.